The TCR beta chain described here comes from a study of T cell clusters in autoimmune cytopenias. Roughly 40,000 genome equivalents of blood DNA were amplified for TRB. The germline gives CDR1 SGHRS, CDR2 YFSETQ. The CDR3 runs to 17 residues. TRB was amplified by touch-down multiplex PCR, primer pools A and B combined. TCRdb re-called the multiplex PCR reads; one entry per CDR3 protein, DNA not given. The specimen's table records several thousand distinct CDR3 sequences. This sample also belongs to another study, concerning T cell repertoires in aging, cancer and after chemotherapy.

This receptor was obtained from a human donor in good health. The V and J genes are TRBV5-1 and TRBJ2-1; the D call of TRBD2 rests on TCRdb alone, since no DNA is present to check it. The sample was peripheral blood. CDR3 loop: CASSPPFSGRAVDEQFF.